The rows below give T cell receptor beta chains drawn from one sample of a study of a mutant IDH1 vaccine in newly diagnosed glioma. Sequenced by immunoSEQ multiplex PCR; TCRdb stores in-frame clones only, minus some. The sample gives about 59,000 clones, about 91% of which show up once; 2.5% to 3% is in the top ten. The sample was PBMCs, taken from a glioma patient treated with radiotherapy, temozolomide or both. Receptors were obtained from a man aged 50 to 59 with glioma. Each CDR3 is given with its conserved first and last residue. A D gene is named only where the DNA matches it firmly. The listing skips clone size in some rows; elsewhere it reads once, few, many or a size class.

abundance	v_gene	j_gene	d_gene	CDR3nt	CDR3aa
NA	TRBV27	TRBJ1-5	NA	TGTGCCAGCAGTCGGAGCCCTAATCAGCCCCAGCATTTT	CASSRSPNQPQHF
once	TRBV15	TRBJ2-4	TRBD2	TGTGCCACCAGCAGAGTAGGACTAGCGGGGGATTTAGCCAAAAACATTCAGTACTTC	CATSRVGLAGDLAKNIQYF
once	TRBV5-1	TRBJ2-3	NA	TGCGCCAGCAACATCGGCATGGGGGGCGCATTAACAGATACGCAGTATTTT	CASNIGMGGALTDTQYF
NA	TRBV30	TRBJ2-3	NA	TGTGCCTGGGCCCACAGCGCTAGCACAGATACGCAGTATTTT	CAWAHSASTDTQYF
NA	TRBV7-9	TRBJ1-6	NA	TGTGCCAGCAGCTTATCTGTTGTGCGGTACGATAATTCACCCCTCCACTTT	CASSLSVVRYDNSPLHF
NA	TRBV6-1	TRBJ2-2	TRBD1	TGTGCCAGCAATACAGGGGTGGGCACCGGGGAGCTGTTTTTT	CASNTGVGTGELFF
NA	TRBV7-2	TRBJ2-5	NA	TGTGCCAGCAGCCTAGCAGAGGTTGGGACCCAGTACTTC	CASSLAEVGTQYF
once	TRBV2	TRBJ2-1	NA	TGTGCCAGCAGCCTCTCCACTCCGTCTGAGCAGTTCTTC	CASSLSTPSEQFF
NA	TRBV4-3	TRBJ2-7	TRBD1	TGCGCCAGCAGCCAAGTGGGGGGGACAGGGGGCGCCGAGCAGTACTTC	CASSQVGGTGGAEQYF
NA	TRBV6-6	TRBJ1-1	NA	TGTGCCAGCCATACCCCTCGTGCGGTGAACACTGAAGCTTTCTTT	CASHTPRAVNTEAFF
NA	TRBV6-5	TRBJ2-1	NA	TGTGCCAGCAGTAACTTTTGGGGCAATGAGCAGTTCTTC	CASSNFWGNEQFF
NA	TRBV5-8	TRBJ2-2	NA	TGTGCCAGCAGTAAGCAAGGGGAGTTGGCCGGGGAGCTGTTTTTT	CASSKQGELAGELFF
few	TRBV5-1	TRBJ2-7	NA	TGCGCCAGCAGTGCGGGGACAGTTCAGTACGAGCAGTACTTC	CASSAGTVQYEQYF
NA	TRBV6-5	TRBJ2-7	TRBD1	TGTGCCAGCAGCCGGACAGGGACGGGCGAGCAGTACTTC	CASSRTGTGEQYF
few	TRBV9	TRBJ1-2	TRBD1	TGTGCCAGCAGCTCCCCGGACAGGGGGCAATATGGCTACACCTTC	CASSSPDRGQYGYTF
NA	TRBV9	TRBJ2-3	NA	TGTGCCAGCAGAGAAATAGATACGCAGTATTTT	CASREIDTQYF
NA	TRBV11-2	TRBJ2-7	NA	TGTGCCAGCAGCTTGGACCCATCCTACGAGCAGTACTTC	CASSLDPSYEQYF
NA	TRBV29-1	TRBJ2-6	NA	TGCAGCGTTGAGAGTCGGGGGGACACGCGCTCTGGGGCCAACGTCCTGACTTTC	CSVESRGDTRSGANVLTF
NA	TRBV4-1	TRBJ2-7	TRBD2	TGCGCCAGCAGCCAAGGCTGGGGGGGCTCCTACGAGCAGTACTTC	CASSQGWGGSYEQYF
NA	TRBV9	TRBJ2-1	NA	TGTGCCAGCAGCGTAGTGGCGGGGCCCTACAATGAGCAGTTCTTC	CASSVVAGPYNEQFF
NA	TRBV9	TRBJ2-2	NA	TGTGCCAGCAGCGCCGGCGAAGGAGTAGCCGGGGAGCTGTTTTTT	CASSAGEGVAGELFF
NA	TRBV30	TRBJ2-7	TRBD1	TGTGCCTGTACCTTCAGGGGGCTGGGCGAGCAGTACTTC	CACTFRGLGEQYF
once	TRBV5-1	TRBJ2-1	NA	TGCGCCAGCAGCTTGGCGGGGAGCTCCTACAATGAGCAGTTCTTC	CASSLAGSSYNEQFF
NA	TRBV27	TRBJ1-4	NA	TGTGCCAGCAGTAGCGGACCGGGACGGCATAATGAAAAACTGTTTTTT	CASSSGPGRHNEKLFF
NA	TRBV9	TRBJ2-3	TRBD2	TGTGCCAGCAGCGAGAGCGGGGGGGGGTATGATACGCAGTATTTT	CASSESGGGYDTQYF
NA	TRBV10-2	TRBJ1-5	NA	TGCGCCAGCAGTGAGTCGCCCGGGAATAGCAATCAGCCCCAGCATTTT	CASSESPGNSNQPQHF
NA	TRBV5-6	TRBJ2-1	TRBD2	TGTGCCAGCAGCCCTGGGCGGGGGTCGTATGAGCAGTTCTTC	CASSPGRGSYEQFF
NA	TRBV10-1	TRBJ2-4	TRBD1	TGCGCCAGCAGTGACGGACAGGGTAGCAAAAACATTCAGTACTTC	CASSDGQGSKNIQYF
NA	TRBV7-6	TRBJ1-4	TRBD1	TGTGCCAGCAGCACGCGACAGGGGGTAGGAGAAAAACTGTTTTTT	CASSTRQGVGEKLFF
NA	TRBV7-2	TRBJ1-3	TRBD1	TGTGCCAGCAGCCCCGACAGGGGGTCCGGAAACACCATATATTTT	CASSPDRGSGNTIYF
once	TRBV7-2	TRBJ2-3	NA	TGTGCCAGCAGCTTAGACAGGGTCACAGATACGCAGTATTTT	CASSLDRVTDTQYF